The T cell receptor beta chain under discussion was sequenced for a study of shared clonotypes between healthy human individuals. In the study overall: Researchers drew samples from a couple of women and three men aged 18 to 49. The plates for each donor numbered three CD4 naive, three CD4 memory, two CD8 naive and one CD8 memory.

Profiled with immunoSEQ multiplex PCR; TCRdb holds only in-frame clones, not every one. The profile shows over 2 million clones, roughly 96% of them singletons. V was pared by 4 bases and J by 7 bases, with 14 bases between. The germline V gene has CDR1 MDHEN and CDR2 SYDVKM. This CDR3 contains 13 residues. V gene TRBV28 combines with J gene TRBJ2-7; perhaps TRBD1 as D (6 bases). This TCR was sampled from a man younger than 30 in good health. Material for sequencing was naive CD4+ T cells sorted from blood. Subset denoted: CD45RA+ positively selected. The CDR3 DNA sequence: TGTGCCAGCAGTTCTATACAGGGTGGGGAGCAGTACTTC. Encoded protein: CASSSIQGGEQYF.